This T cell receptor beta chain is drawn from a study of identical twins. The germline CDR1 and CDR2 sequences are SGHTA and FQGNSA. V lost 4 bases, J lost 6 bases, and 8 bases stayed unmatched. The CDR3 runs 15 residues. TCRdb redid the calling of the 5' RACE reads with MiXCR, one entry per CDR3 protein. The sample records about 570,000 distinct CDR3 sequences, roughly 9.9% being singletons. The sample holds many counts of this clonotype. In addition, the sample was reused for a study of yellow fever vaccine responses in identical twins.

V and J are TRBV7-2 and TRBJ2-3; 9 nucleotides agree with TRBD2. This clonotype was obtained from a woman aged 18-29 years in good health. The sample consisted of PBMCs. The CDR3 DNA reads TGTGCCAGCAGCTCCCGGACTAGCGACGGGGATACGCAGTATTTT. Its translation: CASSSRTSDGDTQYF.